The 18 T cell receptor beta chains below were found in one sample sequenced in a study of CD8 T cells in Susac syndrome. Random hexamers primed reverse transcription of 0.5 to 1 ug RNA. TCRdb reprocessed the immunoSEQ multiplex PCR reads via MiXCR and lists one record per CDR3 protein. The sample records about 120,000 distinct CDR3 sequences, roughly 91% being singletons. The sequencing input was CD4+ T cells from PBMCs. Receptor source: a human donor in good health.

Remarks on this clonotype: At one end, the junction sequence differs from germline, possibly due to a read error. This sequence joins TRBV20-1 and TRBJ1-5, with a tentative D call TRBD1 (5 bases). Germline V gene data show CDR1 as DFQATT and CDR2 as SNEGSKA (reference sequence). CDR3 length: 13 amino acids. In DNA, the CDR3 is TGCAGTGCCAGAGGGGTAGGGAATCAGCCCCAGCATTTT. Protein: CSARGVGNQPQHF.

The chain has TRBV6-5 and TRBJ1-1, with 7 bases matching TRBD1. V was pared by 4 bases and J by 8 bases, with 4 bases of the junction left unmatched. The germline gives CDR1 MNHEY, CDR2 SVGAGI. The CDR3 has 12 amino acids. The CDR3 bases are TGTGCCAGCAGTTTCCGGACAGGAGAAGCTTTCTTT. Translated: CASSFRTGEAFF.

The chain recombines TRBV5-6 with TRBJ2-1, with a tentative D call TRBD1 (6 bases). V lost 4 bases and J 5 bases, leaving 13 bases between the germline ends. The CDR3 consists of 14 residues. Germline-derived CDR1 and CDR2 are SGHDT and YYEEEE. Here the CDR3 DNA reads TGTGCCAGCAGCATTCGACAGGTCAACAATGAGCAGTTCTTC. Protein sequence: CASSIRQVNNEQFF.

The rearrangement uses TRBV6-5 and TRBJ2-2, with 12 bases that match TRBD2. The germline V gene encodes CDR1 MNHEY and CDR2 SVGAGI. The junction had 0 bases not matched to a gene; V was cut back by 0 bases and J by 4 bases. This CDR3 region has 16 residues. The chain's CDR3 is CASSYSTSGSTGELFF. As DNA, the CDR3 is TGTGCCAGCAGTTACTCGACTAGCGGGAGCACCGGGGAGCTGTTTTTT.

J is TRBJ1-1 and V is TRBV20-1; no definite D call. V shed 4 bases and J shed 7 bases, with 10 bases lying between them. There are 11 residues in the CDR3. Germline V CDR1 and CDR2: DFQATT, SNEGSKA (reference sequence). In nucleotides, the CDR3 is TGCAGTGCTACCCACCAGAATGAAGCTTTCTTT. Protein sequence: CSATHQNEAFF.

The chain couples TRBV27 to TRBJ1-5, with D uncertain. From germline, CDR1 is MNHEY and CDR2 SMNVEV (reference sequence). Trimming stripped 6 bases from V and 0 bases from J, with 6 bases between. The CDR3 loop spans 13 amino acids. The CDR3 DNA follows: TGTGCCAGCAGAACAGCTAGCAATCAGCCCCAGCATTTT. Translated: CASRTASNQPQHF.

The chain recombines TRBV25-1 with TRBJ1-1, with TRBD1 matching over 8 bases. The CDR3 is 15 residues long. Trimming cost V 1 base and J 3 bases; bases outside gene matches: 4. The germline V gene encodes CDR1 MGHDK and CDR2 SYGVNS. The CDR3 region is CASSEFRQGHTEAFF. The CDR3 DNA is TGTGCCAGCAGTGAATTTCGACAGGGGCACACTGAAGCTTTCTTT. The entire variable domain, with the rest obtained from reference TRBV25-1 and TRBJ1-1, is as follows: EADIYQTPRYLVIGTGKKITLECSQTMGHDKMYWYQQDPGMELHLIHYSYGVNSTEKGDLSSESTVSRIRTEHFPLTLESARPSHTSQYLCASSEFRQGHTEAFFGQGTRLTVV.

This rearrangement joins TRBV23-1 to TRBJ1-2; D may be TRBD1 (5 bases). TRBV23-1 carries the ORF label, with uncertain function. The CDR3 totals 12 residues. V was clipped by 7 bases and J by 1 base, with 7 bases between them. CDR3 residues: CASIGGNYGYTF. DNA for the CDR3: TGCGCCAGCATCGGGGGTAACTATGGCTACACCTTC.

The chain carries TRBV24-1 and TRBJ1-1; no firm D call. Deletions cut 2 bases from V and 2 bases from J, with 11 bases between. This CDR3 spans 15 amino acids. Germline lookup yields CDR1 KGHDR and CDR2 SFDVKD. CDR3 sequence: CATSDSRAGNTEAFF. The CDR3 coding sequence is TGTGCCACCAGTGATTCCCGGGCCGGAAACACTGAAGCTTTCTTT.

V gene TRBV7-9 combines with J gene TRBJ1-5; D gene ambiguous. This CDR3 is 14 amino acids long. V was pared by 4 bases and J by 5 bases, with 12 bases between. CDR1 and CDR2 from the germline V gene are SEHNR and FQNEAQ (reference sequence). The DNA for the CDR3 is TGTGCCAGCAGCTCGTCGGTACCAGATCAGCCCCAGCATTTT. Its protein is CASSSSVPDQPQHF. Combining the CDR3 with reference TRBV7-9 and TRBJ1-5 gives the whole variable domain DTGVSQNPRHKITKRGQNVTFRCDPISEHNRLYWYRQTLGQGPEFLTYFQNEAQLEKSRLLSDRFSAERPKGSFSTLEIQRTEQGDSAMYLCASSSSVPDQPQHFGDGTRLSIL.

In its sample, this clonotype was seen once. The chain joins TRBV7-2 to TRBJ2-4; TRBD1 agrees at 11 bases. Trimming cost V 5 bases and J 9 bases; bases outside gene matches: 9. The germline gives CDR1 SGHTA, CDR2 FQGNSA. The CDR3 spans 15 residues. The CDR3 DNA follows: TGTGCCAGCAGCGCTAGGACAGGGGGCGTAGCCATTCAGTACTTC. It yields the protein CASSARTGGVAIQYF.

This chain connects TRBV11-2 to TRBJ2-3; no reliable D call. This CDR3 spans 13 amino acids. CDR1 and CDR2 from the germline V gene are SGHAT and FQNNGV. The ends were cut back, 5 bases at V and 2 bases at J, with 8 bases in the middle. CDR3 loop: CASSPQHTDTQYF. As DNA, the CDR3 is TGTGCCAGCAGCCCACAACACACAGATACGCAGTATTTT.

The rearrangement links TRBV7-8 to TRBJ2-7, with 10 nucleotides matching TRBD1. The CDR3 consists of 17 residues. CDR1 is SGHVS and CDR2 is FQNEAQ in the germline V gene. Trimming cost V 4 bases and J 1 base; bases outside gene matches: 10. The CDR3 is CASSSGTGATLSYEQYF. In nucleotides, the CDR3 is TGTGCCAGCAGCTCGGGGACAGGGGCCACACTATCCTACGAGCAGTACTTC.

The chain is built from TRBV2 and TRBJ2-7; weak D call: TRBD1 (6 bases). The CDR3 runs to 13 residues. Germline values: CDR1 SNHLY, CDR2 FYNNEI. Trimming stripped 7 bases from V and 0 bases from J, with 10 bases between. The CDR3 reads CASTGTYSYEQYF. The CDR3, as DNA: TGTGCCAGCACCGGGACATACTCCTACGAGCAGTACTTC.

The chain is built from TRBV5-1 and TRBJ2-3; TRBD1 matches at 9 bases. From germline, CDR1 is SGHRS and CDR2 YFSETQ. This CDR3 contains 13 residues. V shed 4 bases, J shed 6 bases, and the junction held 3 bases outside the gene matches. CDR3 protein: CASSLGQGDTQYF. DNA of the CDR3: TGCGCCAGCAGCCTGGGACAGGGCGATACGCAGTATTTT.

Comments on this clonotype: One end of the junction does not line up with germline, which may come from a read error. This chain uses TRBV7-2 with TRBJ2-3, with 9 bases matching TRBD1. Germline V gene lookup returns CDR1 SGHTA and CDR2 FQGNSA. This CDR3 has 15 residues. CDR3 coding DNA: TGTGCCAGCAGCTCCGGGGGACAGGGAGCGTCAAACGCAGTTTTT. Protein sequence: CASSSGGQGASNAVF.

V and J are TRBV29-1 and TRBJ2-7, with D uncertain. Trimming left V 6 bases short and J 4 bases short, with 7 bases between. The germline CDR1 and CDR2 sequences are SQVTM and ANQGSEA. CDR3 length: 10 amino acids. CDR3 in amino acids: CSVLTYEQYF. Written as DNA, the CDR3 is TGCAGCGTCTTAACATACGAGCAGTACTTC.

The chain combines TRBV5-1 with TRBJ2-1; D possibly corresponds to TRBD1 (6 bases). The CDR3 is made up of 14 amino acids. V was cut by 3 bases and J by 7 bases, with 14 bases left in between. CDR1 is SGHRS and CDR2 is YFSETQ in the germline V gene. CDR3 DNA sequence: TGCGCCAGCAGCTCCACGGGACAAGATAATGAGCAGTTCTTC. Translated: CASSSTGQDNEQFF.